The rows below give T cell receptor beta chains drawn from one sample of a study of OX40 agonist ivuxolimab in advanced cancers. Measured with immunoSEQ multiplex PCR; TCRdb has only the in-frame clones, and not every one. The sample includes 92,000 or so clones, under 85% of them seen just once. The source was CD4+ or CD8+ T cells sorted from blood, collected in a trial of the OX40 agonist ivuxolimab. Receptors originate from an adult with an advanced solid tumor such as melanoma, head and neck, liver or kidney cancer. The CDR3 runs from the conserved cysteine through the conserved F or W. D genes are given only for firm matches. Clone sizes are given selectively: once, few, many, or a class where the clone is expanded.

d_gene	v_gene	abundance	j_gene	CDR3aa	CDR3nt
NA	TRBV7-2	few	TRBJ1-5	CASSLDSNQPQHF	TGTGCCAGCAGCTTGGATAGCAATCAGCCCCAGCATTTT
TRBD1	TRBV11-1	NA	TRBJ1-2	CASSPGDRGLEGYTF	TGTGCCAGCAGCCCAGGGGACAGGGGGCTAGAAGGCTACACCTTC
NA	TRBV4-2	NA	TRBJ1-1	CASSQGRGTEAFF	TGTGCCAGCAGCCAAGGCCGAGGGACTGAAGCTTTCTTT
NA	TRBV6-5	NA	TRBJ1-1	CASRPQALNTEAFF	TGTGCCAGCAGACCACAGGCCCTGAACACTGAAGCTTTCTTT
NA	TRBV6-4	NA	TRBJ1-1	CASSGEGGVPEAFF	TGTGCCAGCAGTGGTGAGGGGGGGGTTCCTGAAGCTTTCTTT
TRBD2	TRBV9	NA	TRBJ2-3	CASSVEPAGGITDTQYF	TGTGCCAGCAGCGTAGAACCAGCGGGGGGGATCACAGATACGCAGTATTTT
TRBD2	TRBV9	once	TRBJ2-5	CASSVSGGSGQETQYF	TGTGCCAGCAGCGTCTCCGGCGGGAGTGGTCAAGAGACCCAGTACTTC
NA	TRBV5-1	NA	TRBJ1-1	CASSRGALDTEAFF	TGCGCCAGCAGCAGGGGGGCTTTGGACACTGAAGCTTTCTTT
TRBD2	TRBV2	NA	TRBJ2-6	CASSRARGEANVLTF	TGTGCCAGCTCACGTGCCCGGGGGGAGGCCAACGTCCTGACTTTC
NA	TRBV29-1	NA	TRBJ2-1	CSVEVGRGGYNEQFF	TGCAGCGTTGAAGTCGGACGTGGGGGGTACAATGAGCAGTTCTTC
TRBD2	TRBV5-1	once	TRBJ2-5	CASSLGVSGHGETQYF	TGCGCCAGCAGCTTGGGGGTTAGCGGGCACGGGGAGACCCAGTACTTC
TRBD1	TRBV27	NA	TRBJ1-1	CASSSQTGGTEAFF	TGTGCCAGCAGTTCACAAACAGGGGGCACTGAAGCTTTCTTT
TRBD2	TRBV4-1	NA	TRBJ2-2	CASSQPSGLANTGELFF	TGCGCCAGCAGCCAGCCTTCGGGACTAGCAAACACCGGGGAGCTGTTTTTT
TRBD2	TRBV4-1	NA	TRBJ2-1	CASSQGAGAYNEQFF	TGCGCCAGCAGCCAAGGAGCGGGAGCTTACAATGAGCAGTTCTTC
NA	TRBV4-2	few	TRBJ2-1	CASSHDQAYNEQFF	TGTGCCAGCAGCCATGACCAGGCTTACAATGAGCAGTTCTTC
NA	TRBV5-1	few	TRBJ1-1	CASFPHDTNTEAFF	TGCGCCAGCTTCCCCCATGACACAAACACTGAAGCTTTCTTT
TRBD1	TRBV5-6	NA	TRBJ1-1	CASSPGTGGVRGTEAFF	TGTGCCAGCAGCCCCGGGACAGGGGGCGTTCGGGGCACTGAAGCTTTCTTT
TRBD1	TRBV7-2	NA	TRBJ1-5	CASSQQGNQPQHF	TGTGCCAGCAGCCAACAGGGGAATCAGCCCCAGCATTTT
TRBD2	TRBV6-1	NA	TRBJ2-7	CASSAYWGGKVYEQYF	TGTGCCAGCAGTGCTTACTGGGGGGGGAAGGTATACGAGCAGTACTTC
NA	TRBV6-1	NA	TRBJ2-7	CASATAGDEQYF	TGTGCCAGCGCGACAGCGGGCGACGAGCAGTACTTC
NA	TRBV5-4	NA	TRBJ1-4	CASSLAPASNEKLFF	TGTGCCAGCAGCCTGGCCCCGGCGTCTAATGAAAAACTGTTTTTT
NA	TRBV19	NA	TRBJ2-7	CASSIFRRQPPDEQYF	TGTGCCAGTAGTATTTTCCGGAGACAACCGCCCGACGAGCAGTACTTC
TRBD1	TRBV5-1	NA	TRBJ1-2	CASSATTGAIYGYTF	TGCGCCAGCAGCGCTACGACAGGGGCAATCTATGGCTACACCTTC
TRBD1	TRBV5-1	NA	TRBJ2-3	CASSSLGQRTDTQYF	TGCGCCAGCAGCTCGCTGGGACAGCGCACAGATACGCAGTATTTT